The 21 T cell receptor beta chains reported below all come from one sample, sequenced in a study of breast tumors, draining lymph nodes, adjacent tissues. Axillary draining lymph nodes of breast cancer patients supplied the node samples. TCRdb passed the multiplex PCR reads through MiXCR, listing each CDR3 protein once. This sample has approximately 190,000 distinct CDR3 sequences, with approximately 33% found just once. Sequenced input: axillary lymph node tissue. These receptors were collected from a female donor with breast cancer. Some clones in this sample may be carry-over from other donors' samples.

This clonotype occurred many times. This rearrangement joins TRBV20-1 to TRBJ2-2, with D possibly called TRBD1 or TRBD2 (5 bases each). Germline CDR1 reads DFQATT; CDR2 reads SNEGSKA (reference sequence). V was cut by 5 bases and J by 2 bases, with 21 bases left in between. CDR3 length: 17 residues. CDR3 residues: CSARPLRGAANTGELFF. The CDR3 DNA reads TGCAGTGCTCGCCCATTAAGGGGAGCGGCTAACACCGGGGAGCTGTTTTTT.

The chain recombines TRBV15 with TRBJ2-7; the D gene is possibly TRBD1 (6 bases). V lost 0 bases and J lost 2, with 14 bases in between. Germline V gene lookup returns CDR1 LNHNV and CDR2 YYDKDF (reference sequence). The CDR3 covers 16 residues. The CDR3 bases are TGTGCCACCAGCAGAGATAGCGCCAGGGGAGCCTACGAGCAGTACTTC. The encoded protein is CATSRDSARGAYEQYF.

For this clonotype: One junction end disagrees with the germline gene, perhaps due to a read error. The chain carries TRBV20-1 and TRBJ2-5, with D tentatively TRBD1 (6 bases). Germline CDR1 and CDR2: DFQATT and SNEGSKA (reference sequence). The CDR3 runs 11 residues. In DNA, the CDR3 is TGCAGTGCTACAGGGGAAGAGACCCAGTCCTTC. Translated: CSATGEETQSF.

This clonotype showed up just once. The chain is built from TRBV20-1 and TRBJ2-7; 7 bases align to TRBD2. Germline CDR1 reads DFQATT; CDR2 reads SNEGSKA (reference sequence). CDR3 size: 15 residues. V was clipped by 3 bases and J by 2 bases; unmatched bases: 10. CDR3 sequence reads: CSARPRLAVTYEQYF. CDR3 bases: TGCAGTGCTAGGCCCAGACTAGCTGTAACCTACGAGCAGTACTTC.

This clonotype appeared many times. The CDR3 loop is CASSIKAGGITGELFF. The CDR3 DNA sequence: TGTGCCAGTAGTATAAAGGCAGGGGGCATCACCGGGGAGCTGTTTTTT. V gene TRBV19 combines with J gene TRBJ2-2; 8 bases align to TRBD1. With 2 bases clipped from V and 4 bases from J, the junction kept 6 bases outside the gene matches. The CDR3 contains 16 residues. The germline V gene has CDR1 LNHDA and CDR2 SQIVND (reference sequence).

The J gene is TRBJ2-5, the V gene TRBV29-1; TRBD2 agrees at 11 bases. Per the germline V gene, CDR1 is SQVTM and CDR2 is ANQGSEA. CDR3 size: 18 residues. J gave up 2 bases and V 2 bases, and 13 bases lay outside the gene matches. The CDR3 sequence: CSVETGGGTSGTQETQYF. CDR3 bases: TGCAGCGTTGAAACAGGGGGCGGGACTAGCGGTACACAAGAGACCCAGTACTTC.

J is TRBJ1-5 and V is TRBV3-1; D remains ambiguous. The CDR3 is made up of 16 amino acids. The germline V gene has CDR1 LGHDT and CDR2 YNNKEL (reference sequence). Trimming pared 1 base from V and 0 bases from J, leaving 10 bases between. The CDR3 bases are TGTGCCAGCAGCCAAGGAGGCCTGAATAGCAATCAGCCCCAGCATTTT. This translates into CASSQGGLNSNQPQHF.

This clonotype was picked up many times. This rearrangement joins TRBV4-3 to TRBJ2-2; TRBD2 might be the D (6 bases). The ends were cut back, 0 bases at V and 4 bases at J, with 15 bases in the middle. Germline V CDR1 and CDR2: LGHNA, YSLEER. This CDR3 has 17 residues. This CDR3 reads CASSQDPSGTGTGELFF. The CDR3 bases are TGCGCCAGCAGCCAAGATCCTTCCGGGACTGGCACCGGGGAGCTGTTTTTT.

This clonotype turned up a few times. This chain joins TRBV18 and TRBJ2-6, with 8 bases lining up with TRBD1. This CDR3 comprises 17 residues. CDR1 and CDR2 (germline): KGHSH, LQKENI. Trimming removed 3 bases from V and 2 bases from J; junction bases left unmatched: 6. The CDR3 loop reads CASSPSTQGAGANVLTF. CDR3 sequence (DNA): TGTGCCAGCTCACCCAGTACACAGGGGGCTGGGGCCAACGTCCTGACTTTC.

At least ten counts were recorded for this clonotype. The chain uses TRBV12-3 or TRBV12-4 and TRBJ2-7; TRBD1 matches at 9 bases. V was clipped by 5 bases and J by 3 bases; unmatched bases: 8. CDR3 length: 15 residues. The CDR3 DNA reads as TGTGCCAGCAGTACTGCCGGGACAGGGAGCTACGAGCAGTACTTC. Its translation: CASSTAGTGSYEQYF.

Ten or more counts support this clonotype. The chain couples TRBV20-1 to TRBJ2-3, with 7 bases aligning to TRBD1. Germline V gene data show CDR1 as DFQATT and CDR2 as SNEGSKA (reference sequence). Trimming removed 1 base from V and 7 bases from J; junction bases left unmatched: 11. The CDR3 covers 15 residues. The CDR3, as DNA: TGCAGTGCTAGAGTGAGGGGGCCTAATCTAAATACGCAGTATTTT. Its translation is CSARVRGPNLNTQYF.

Points on this clonotype: A clone one base away is much larger, so this may be a read error. The chain combines TRBV20-1 with TRBJ2-7, with 8 nucleotides matching TRBD1. Germline V gene data show CDR1 as DFQATT and CDR2 as SNEGSKA (reference sequence). With 0 bases clipped from V and 2 bases from J, the junction kept 6 bases outside the gene matches. This CDR3 contains 15 residues. The CDR3 DNA reads as TGCAGTGCTAGAGATCGGGCAGGGGGCCCCTACGAGCAGTACTTC. It is translated as CSARDRAGGPYEQYF.

This clonotype was seen repeatedly, ten times or more. The chain links TRBV24-1 to TRBJ1-5; TRBD1 matches at 12 bases. This CDR3 has 18 amino acids. Germline V gives CDR1 KGHDR, CDR2 SFDVKD. V was clipped by 3 bases and J by 5 bases; unmatched bases: 10. CDR3 coding DNA: TGTGCCACCAGTGATCCATACTTCCGGGACAGGGGGCATCAGCCCCAGCATTTT. Protein product: CATSDPYFRDRGHQPQHF.

This clonotype came up many times. V usage is TRBV3-1 and J usage is TRBJ1-4; D uncertain. The CDR3 is 13 residues long. Trimming removed 4 bases at V and 7 bases at J, with 10 bases between. The germline CDR1 and CDR2 sequences are LGHDT and YNNKEL (reference sequence). CDR3 in amino acids: CASSPMEAEKLFF. Here the CDR3 DNA reads TGTGCCAGCAGCCCAATGGAGGCTGAAAAACTGTTTTTT.

This chain connects TRBV7-3 to TRBJ1-2, with 10 bases lining up with TRBD1. CDR3 length: 17 residues. Germline values: CDR1 SGHTA, CDR2 FQGTGA. V lost 2 bases and J lost 2; bases outside the gene matches: 8. The CDR3 protein is CASSLGTGVMKNYGYTF. CDR3 bases: TGTGCCAGCAGCTTAGGGACAGGGGTTATGAAAAACTATGGCTACACCTTC.

This clonotype has a handful of counts. The junction shows a germline mismatch at one end, possibly a read error. The chain has TRBV6-5 and TRBJ2-7; TRBD1 might be the D (6 bases). This CDR3 is built from 14 residues. In germline, CDR1 is MNHEY, CDR2 SVGAGI. The CDR3 loop reads CASKDRTHSYEQCF. The CDR3 region has the DNA TGTGCCAGCAAAGACAGGACCCACTCCTACGAGCAGTGCTTC.

This clonotype was counted between two and nine times. With a much larger clone just one base away, this may be a read error. The CDR3: CASGTYRGTTGELFF. Written as DNA, the CDR3 is TGTGCCAGTGGTACTTACAGGGGAACCACCGGGGAGCTGTTTTTT. This chain joins TRBV19 and TRBJ2-2; TRBD1 aligns across 7 bases. V lost 8 bases, J lost 4 bases, and 10 bases stayed unmatched. CDR3 length equals 15 residues. Germline values: CDR1 LNHDA, CDR2 SQIVND (reference sequence).

This clonotype was detected ten times or more. The gene calls are TRBV28 and TRBJ2-2; 9 positions match TRBD2. V was pared by 7 bases and J by 4 bases, with 7 bases of the junction left unmatched. The CDR3 totals 15 residues. The germline V gene has CDR1 MDHEN and CDR2 SYDVKM. CDR3 region: CASTIAGEGTGELFF. In DNA form, the CDR3 reads TGTGCCAGCACGATAGCGGGAGAGGGCACCGGGGAGCTGTTTTTT.

This clonotype was picked up many times. The chain joins TRBV19 to TRBJ2-1; D call uncertain. Trimming removed 0 bases from V and 2 bases from J, with 14 bases in between. CDR3 length: 17 residues. CDR1 LNHDA and CDR2 SQIVND come from the germline V gene (reference sequence). CDR3 in DNA: TGTGCCAGTAGTATAGATGGACCTGGCGGAGCCTACAATGAGCAGTTCTTC. Its translation is CASSIDGPGGAYNEQFF.

V is TRBV2 and J is TRBJ1-2, with 7 bases fitting TRBD1. The J segment lost 2 bases and the V segment lost 7 bases, leaving 10 bases of the junction unmatched. The CDR3 has 15 amino acids. Germline CDR1 and CDR2: SNHLY and FYNNEI. CDR3 DNA sequence: TGTGCCAGCATTAGCTCCGGGACAGCAAACTATGGCTACACCTTC. Encoded protein: CASISSGTANYGYTF.

Regarding this clonotype: This sequence may be a read error, since a much larger clone differs from it by one base. This rearrangement joins TRBV12-3 or TRBV12-4 to TRBJ2-7; 9 bases fit TRBD1. The CDR3 consists of 15 residues. With V trimmed by 3 bases and J by 4 bases, 7 bases remained unmatched. In DNA, the CDR3 is TGTGCCAGCAGTTTCACGGACAGGGGAAAATACGAGCAGTACTTC. Its translation: CASSFTDRGKYEQYF.